This entry lists 25 T cell receptor beta chains sequenced from one sample in a study of OX40 agonist ivuxolimab in advanced cancers. Measured with immunoSEQ multiplex PCR; TCRdb has only the in-frame clones, and not every one. The table records roughly 65,000 clones, approximately 90% of them present only once. The input for sequencing was CD4+ or CD8+ T cells sorted from blood, taken in a trial of the OX40 agonist ivuxolimab. The receptors stem from an adult with an advanced solid tumor such as melanoma, head and neck, liver or kidney cancer.

The chain couples TRBV27 to TRBJ2-7; 11 bases align to TRBD2. The CDR3 consists of 20 residues. The germline V gene has CDR1 MNHEY and CDR2 SMNVEV (reference sequence). After removal of 0 bases from V and 0 bases from J, the junction contained 13 bases not matched to a gene. In DNA, the CDR3 is TGTGCCAGCAGTTTATCGCTTGGGACTAGCGGTACACGGAGCTCCTACGAGCAGTACTTC. This gives the protein CASSLSLGTSGTRSSYEQYF.

The V and J genes are TRBV19 and TRBJ2-3; 8 positions match TRBD1. Looked up from germline, CDR1 is LNHDA and CDR2 is SQIVND (reference sequence). V gave up 3 bases and J gave up 4 bases; unmatched junction bases: 12. The CDR3 runs to 17 residues. The CDR3 DNA is TGTGCCAGTAGTATTGCCGGGACAGGTGGGAGTGCAGATACGCAGTATTTT. This gives the protein CASSIAGTGGSADTQYF.

The rearrangement uses TRBV5-1 and TRBJ1-5, with D possibly matching TRBD1 (5 bases). V lost 0 bases and J 0 bases, leaving 13 bases between the germline ends. The CDR3 has 17 residues. Germline-derived CDR1 and CDR2 are SGHRS and YFSETQ. The CDR3 bases are TGCGCCAGCAGCTTGGGGCCGGGGGGAGGTAGCAATCAGCCCCAGCATTTT. It codes for CASSLGPGGGSNQPQHF.

This sequence joins TRBV5-5 and TRBJ2-7, with D uncertain. V dropped 4 bases and J dropped 7 bases, with 27 bases sitting between them. The CDR3 spans 17 residues. Germline V gives CDR1 SGHKS, CDR2 YYEKEE (reference sequence). Here the CDR3 DNA reads TGTGCCAGCAGCCCCGACATGGTTTCGGCCTTACGTGGAGAGCAGTACTTC. Translated, it gives CASSPDMVSALRGEQYF.

The gene calls are TRBV11-2 and TRBJ2-7, with TRBD1 matching 7 bases. V was pared by 1 base and J by 2 bases, with 5 bases of the junction left unmatched. This CDR3 spans 15 amino acids. Germline V gene sequence: CDR1 SGHAT, CDR2 FQNNGV. Written as DNA, the CDR3 is TGTGCCAGCAGCTTAGGGCCAGGGGGAACCTACGAGCAGTACTTC. It encodes CASSLGPGGTYEQYF.

This chain links TRBV18 with TRBJ1-5; D not resolved. V lost 0 bases and J 1 base, leaving 13 bases between the germline ends. This CDR3 has 17 amino acids. Germline V CDR1 and CDR2: KGHSH, LQKENI. CDR3 DNA: TGTGCCAGCTCACCACCGACCTTTAGCGGGAGCAATCAGCCCCAGCATTTT. It translates to CASSPPTFSGSNQPQHF.

V gene TRBV28 combines with J gene TRBJ1-2, with D unclear. The CDR3 loop spans 13 amino acids. Trimming removed 5 bases at V and 5 bases at J, with 12 bases between. Germline assignment: CDR1 MDHEN and CDR2 SYDVKM. The DNA of the CDR3 is TGTGCCAGCAGTCCGCAGAGTTTATATGGCTACACCTTC. Residues: CASSPQSLYGYTF.

The CDR3 nucleotides are TGTGCCAGCAGCGTAGAACCAGGCTTCACCGGGGAGCTGTTTTTT. It translates to CASSVEPGFTGELFF. The genes are TRBV9 and TRBJ2-2; D is uncertain. V was trimmed by 0 bases and J by 4 bases, leaving 10 bases between them. CDR1 and CDR2 from the germline V gene are SGDLS and YYNGEE. The CDR3 is 15 residues long. The full variable domain, in which reference TRBV9 and TRBJ2-2 provide the parts outside the CDR3, is DSGVTQTPKHLITATGQRVTLRCSPRSGDLSVYWYQQSLDQGLQFLIQYYNGEERAKGNILERFSAQQFPDLHSELNLSSLELGDSALYFCASSVEPGFTGELFFGEGSRLTVL.

The V call is TRBV10-3, the J call TRBJ2-3; D is unclear. Germline V gene lookup returns CDR1 ENHRY and CDR2 SYGVKD. V was clipped by 10 bases and J by 2 bases, with 7 bases between them. The CDR3 runs 11 residues. The CDR3 sequence is CATINTDTQYF. The CDR3, as DNA: TGTGCCACAATTAACACAGATACGCAGTATTTT.

The rearrangement joins TRBV13 to TRBJ1-5, with TRBD1 as a possible D gene (5 bases). Germline V gene data show CDR1 as PRHDT and CDR2 as FYEKMQ (reference sequence). This CDR3 spans 15 amino acids. The V and J ends lost 0 bases and 5 bases respectively, with 11 bases between them. The CDR3 reads CASSLGQGADQPQHF. CDR3 DNA sequence: TGTGCCAGCAGCTTAGGCCAAGGGGCCGATCAGCCCCAGCATTTT.

This chain uses TRBV5-1 with TRBJ1-1; no clear D. Germline V gene lookup returns CDR1 SGHRS and CDR2 YFSETQ. The CDR3 extends over 14 amino acids. The V and J ends lost 7 bases and 2 bases respectively, with 15 bases between them. CDR3 in DNA: TGCGCCAGCGGTAGGGAGCCAAGCAACACTGAAGCTTTCTTT. Residues: CASGREPSNTEAFF.

The rearrangement uses TRBV15 and TRBJ1-4; D unclear. CDR3 length: 14 residues. The ends were cut back, 0 bases at V and 8 bases at J, with 10 bases in the middle. Germline V gene sequence: CDR1 LNHNV, CDR2 YYDKDF (reference sequence). CDR3 sequence: CATSRDGRSEKLFF. For the CDR3, the DNA is TGTGCCACCAGCAGAGACGGACGTAGCGAAAAACTGTTTTTT.

V is TRBV21-1 and J is TRBJ2-7; whether TRBD2, the table's D call, matches the DNA was not checked. TRBV21-1 is termed a pseudogene. This CDR3 is built from 15 residues. The CDR3 DNA follows: TGTGCCAGCAGCAAAACCTCCGGGTTTCCCTACGAGCAGTACTTC. Translated, it gives CASSKTSGFPYEQYF.

The chain recombines TRBV6-5 with TRBJ2-5; the D gene is possibly TRBD1 (6 bases). The J call may be mistaken, given a closer DNA end match to TRBJ2-7. The CDR3 sequence is 15 residues long. Germline V gene sequence: CDR1 MNHEY, CDR2 SVGAGI. The CDR3 loop reads CASSYGGSSRYEQYF. The CDR3 DNA reads TGTGCCAGCAGTTACGGGGGCTCCTCCCGCTACGAGCAGTACTTC.

The chain carries TRBV2 and TRBJ2-1; TRBD2 agrees at 7 bases. CDR3 size: 14 residues. V was clipped by 6 bases and J by 2 bases; unmatched bases: 4. CDR1 is SNHLY, CDR2 FYNNEI, per germline. CDR3: CASRSGTTYNEQFF. The DNA of the CDR3 is TGTGCCAGCAGATCAGGGACTACCTACAATGAGCAGTTCTTC.

The chain recombines TRBV7-6 with TRBJ2-7; D is uncertain. The V gene lost 0 bases and the J gene lost 2 bases, with 8 bases spanning the gap. Per the germline V gene, CDR1 is SGHVS and CDR2 is FNYEAQ. The CDR3 spans 14 residues. CDR3 nucleotides: TGTGCCAGCAGCTTAGCAGGGAAACCCTACGAGCAGTACTTC. It is translated as CASSLAGKPYEQYF. The entire variable domain, with the rest obtained from reference TRBV7-6 and TRBJ2-7, is as follows: GAGVSQSPRYKVTKRGQDVALRCDPISGHVSLYWYRQALGQGPEFLTYFNYEAQQDKSGLPNDRFSAERPEGSISTLTIQRTEQRDSAMYRCASSLAGKPYEQYFGPGTRLTVT.

The gene calls are TRBV7-3 and TRBJ2-3; no clear D. CDR1 is SGHTA and CDR2 is FQGTGA in the germline V gene. This CDR3 has 15 amino acids. Between the trimmed V and J ends, which lost 2 bases and 0 bases, there was a span of 9 bases. CDR3 loop: CASSLDPASTDTQYF. CDR3 in DNA: TGTGCCAGCAGCTTAGATCCGGCCAGCACAGATACGCAGTATTTT.

The chain couples TRBV28 to TRBJ1-1; D is uncertain. V shed 1 base and J shed 0 bases, with 12 bases lying between them. This CDR3 has 16 residues. Germline V gives CDR1 MDHEN, CDR2 SYDVKM. The DNA for the CDR3 is TGTGCCAGCAGTTTATTCTACAGCTTAATGAACACTGAAGCTTTCTTT. This encodes CASSLFYSLMNTEAFF.

The chain combines TRBV2 with TRBJ2-7, with D unresolved. V was cut by 6 bases and J by 0 bases, with 12 bases left in between. The CDR3 runs to 14 residues. Germline CDR1 SNHLY, CDR2 FYNNEI. For the CDR3, the DNA is TGTGCCAGCAGCGCCGACTGGGTCTCCTACGAGCAGTACTTC. Its protein is CASSADWVSYEQYF.

The chain carries TRBV9 and TRBJ2-2; D remains ambiguous. Germline values: CDR1 SGDLS, CDR2 YYNGEE. With 1 base removed from V and 2 bases from J, the gap between germline ends came to 12 bases. This CDR3 is 16 amino acids long. CDR3: CASSVYPIDNTGELFF. The CDR3 DNA sequence: TGTGCCAGCAGCGTATATCCTATTGACAACACCGGGGAGCTGTTTTTT.

This chain uses TRBV9 with TRBJ2-1; no clear D gene. The CDR3 consists of 14 residues. V dropped 0 bases and J dropped 8 bases, with 12 bases sitting between them. The germline CDR1 and CDR2 sequences are SGDLS and YYNGEE. CDR3 sequence reads: CASSVESLGHEQFF. CDR3 DNA sequence: TGTGCCAGCAGCGTAGAAAGTCTGGGCCATGAGCAGTTCTTC. Looking up the rest from reference TRBV9 and TRBJ2-1 gives the full variable domain: DSGVTQTPKHLITATGQRVTLRCSPRSGDLSVYWYQQSLDQGLQFLIQYYNGEERAKGNILERFSAQQFPDLHSELNLSSLELGDSALYFCASSVESLGHEQFFGPGTRLTVL.

This clone occurred a few times. This chain connects TRBV5-1 to TRBJ2-3; 8 bases match TRBD2. The ends lost 1 base at V and 6 bases at J; junction bases unmatched: 13. Germline lookup yields CDR1 SGHRS and CDR2 YFSETQ. This CDR3 is 17 amino acids long. The CDR3 DNA sequence: TGCGCCAGCAGCTTGTCGGATGGTAGCGGGAATGGGGATACGCAGTATTTT. Its protein product is CASSLSDGSGNGDTQYF.

V and J are TRBV5-8 and TRBJ2-3, with TRBD2 matching over 7 bases. The length of the CDR3 is 17 residues. Trimming removed 3 bases from V and 5 bases from J; junction bases left unmatched: 15. Germline CDR1 and CDR2: SGHTS and YDEGEE. The CDR3, as DNA: TGTGCCAGCAGCTCAGCAGGGTGGCGGGAGAAGAGAGATACGCAGTATTTT. Translating it yields CASSSAGWREKRDTQYF.

This chain uses TRBV7-9 with TRBJ2-6, with TRBD2 as a possible D gene (5 bases). Germline V gene data show CDR1 as SEHNR and CDR2 as FQNEAQ (reference sequence). V dropped 5 bases and J dropped 2 bases, with 10 bases sitting between them. The CDR3 runs to 15 residues. CDR3 bases: TGTGCCAGCAGCGCAGAGGAGGCTGGGGCCAACGTCCTGACTTTC. This codes for CASSAEEAGANVLTF.

The V call is TRBV28, the J call TRBJ2-2, with D perhaps matching TRBD1 (5 bases). CDR1 is MDHEN, CDR2 SYDVKM, per germline. CDR3 length equals 14 residues. Deletions cut 6 bases from V and 4 bases from J, with 12 bases between. This CDR3 reads CASRTETFTGELFF. CDR3 DNA sequence: TGTGCCAGCAGGACAGAGACCTTCACCGGGGAGCTGTTTTTT.